What follows describes a single T cell receptor (beta chain). Its antigen remains unidentified. This entry is derived from a study of OX40 agonist ivuxolimab in advanced cancers. As for the study in general: Six ivuxolimab dose levels, 0.01 to 10 mg/kg, were given intravenously every 2 weeks. The diagnoses of dose-escalation patients were hepatocellular carcinoma, melanoma, renal cell or head and neck cancer.

The method was immunoSEQ multiplex PCR; TCRdb's version includes in-frame clones alone and lacks a portion of them. In the table there are under 50,000 clones, 88% of which are singletons. General study findings and limits: Also showing low normalized T-cell clonal expansion were some of the nonresponders. Compared with CD4+, CD8+ T cells on average had more expanded clones.

The CDR3 covers 16 residues. Germline V CDR1 and CDR2: LGHNA, YSLEER. With 0 bases removed from V and 4 bases from J, the gap between germline ends came to 15 bases. This sequence was found in an adult with an advanced solid tumor such as melanoma, head and neck, liver or kidney cancer. The V and J genes are TRBV4-3 and TRBJ2-5, with D perhaps assigned TRBD1 or TRBD2 (6 bases each). The sequencing here drew on CD4+ or CD8+ T cells sorted from blood, taken in a trial of the OX40 agonist ivuxolimab. This CDR3 reads CASSQDPQGGGETQYF. The CDR3 nucleotides read TGCGCCAGCAGCCAAGACCCACAGGGAGGTGGAGAGACCCAGTACTTC.